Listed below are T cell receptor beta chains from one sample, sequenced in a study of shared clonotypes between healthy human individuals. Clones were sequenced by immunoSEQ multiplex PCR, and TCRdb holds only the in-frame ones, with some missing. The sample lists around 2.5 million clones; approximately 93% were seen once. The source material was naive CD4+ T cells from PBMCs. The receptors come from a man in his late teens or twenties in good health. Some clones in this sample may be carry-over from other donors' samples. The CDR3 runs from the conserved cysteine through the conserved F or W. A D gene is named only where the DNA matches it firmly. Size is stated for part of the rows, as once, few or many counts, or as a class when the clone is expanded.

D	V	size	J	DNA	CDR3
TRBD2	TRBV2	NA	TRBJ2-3	TGTGCCAGCAGACTACTAGCGGGAAGCAGCACAGATACGCAGTATTTT	CASRLLAGSSTDTQYF
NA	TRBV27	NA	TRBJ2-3	TGTGCCAGCAGTTTATCGTGGGGGGCGTATACGCAGTATTTT	CASSLSWGAYTQYF
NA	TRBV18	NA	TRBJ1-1	TGTGCCAGCTCCGCTGGCGGTCGCACTGAAGCTTTCTTT	CASSAGGRTEAFF
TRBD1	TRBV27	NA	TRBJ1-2	TGTGCCAGCAGTCCGGGACAGCTGGATGGCTACACCTTC	CASSPGQLDGYTF
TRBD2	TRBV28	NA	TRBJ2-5	TGTGCCAGCAGGGCGGGAGGGCGTGAGACCCAGTACTTC	CASRAGGRETQYF
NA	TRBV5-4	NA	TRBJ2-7	TGTGCCAGCAGCCGTCCGGACTGGTACGAGCAGTACTTC	CASSRPDWYEQYF
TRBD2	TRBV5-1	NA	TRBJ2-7	TGCGCCAGCAGCTTGGGGACTAGCGGGACCAGTTACGAGCAGTACTTC	CASSLGTSGTSYEQYF
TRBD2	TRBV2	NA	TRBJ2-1	TGTGCCAGCAGGGAACTAGCGGGTGCCTACAATGAGCAGTTCTTC	CASRELAGAYNEQFF
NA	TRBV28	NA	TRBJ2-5	TGTGCCAGCAGTTTAAAGGGCGCAGGGGAAGAGACCCAGTACTTC	CASSLKGAGEETQYF
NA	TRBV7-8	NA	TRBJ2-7	TGTGCCAGCAGCCTACAGGGGAGGGGCTCCTACGAGCAGTACTTC	CASSLQGRGSYEQYF
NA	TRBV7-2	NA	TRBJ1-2	TGTGCCAGCCAGCCATCTCAGGGCCTCTATGGCTACACCTTC	CASQPSQGLYGYTF
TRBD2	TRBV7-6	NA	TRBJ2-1	TGTGCCAGCAGCTTAGCATTCACTAGCGGGAGGGGAGACAATGAGCAGTTCTTC	CASSLAFTSGRGDNEQFF
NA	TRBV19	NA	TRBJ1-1	TGTGCCAGCCAGGACAGTTCAAGGGGAGCTTTCTTT	CASQDSSRGAFF
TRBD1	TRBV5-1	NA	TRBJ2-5	TGCGCCAGCAGCCAAGGACAGGACCAAGAGACCCAGTACTTC	CASSQGQDQETQYF
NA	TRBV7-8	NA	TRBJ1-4	TGTGCCAGCAGCCTACTCCTTGGGCTCCGCGGGGAAAAACTGTTTTTT	CASSLLLGLRGEKLFF
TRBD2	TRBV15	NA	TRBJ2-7	TGTGCCACCAGCACACCAGTCGTGCTGGCGGGAGGGACCTCCTACGAGCAGTACTTC	CATSTPVVLAGGTSYEQYF
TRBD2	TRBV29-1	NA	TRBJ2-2	TGCAGCGTTTTTACGGGAGGGCCAACCGGGGAGCTGTTTTTT	CSVFTGGPTGELFF
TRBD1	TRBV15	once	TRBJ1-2	TGTGCCACCAGCAGACCGGGACAGGGAGCCCATGGCTACACCTTC	CATSRPGQGAHGYTF
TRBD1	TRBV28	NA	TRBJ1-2	TGTGCCAGCAGTTTCCCGCTAGGGACAGGGGGCCTCTCCAACTATGGCTACACCTTC	CASSFPLGTGGLSNYGYTF
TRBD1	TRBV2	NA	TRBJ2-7	TGTGCCAGCAGTGCGTCGACAGGGTCCCACTACGAGCAGTACTTC	CASSASTGSHYEQYF
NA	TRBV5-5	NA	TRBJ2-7	TGTGCCTGCCACAGGTCATCCTACGAGCAGTACTTC	CACHRSSYEQYF
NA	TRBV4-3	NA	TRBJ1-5	TGCGCCAGCAGCCAAGACCGCTTCCAGCCCCAGCATTTT	CASSQDRFQPQHF
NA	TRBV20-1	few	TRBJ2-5	TGCAGGCCCGACCGGAAAGAGACCCAGTACTTC	CRPDRKETQYF
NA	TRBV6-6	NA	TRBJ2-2	TGTGCCAGCAGTTACTGGGCAGCCAAGACCGGGGAGCTGTTTTTT	CASSYWAAKTGELFF
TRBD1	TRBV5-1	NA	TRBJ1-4	TGCGCCAGCAGCTTACAAATGACAGGGGAAAAACTGTTTTTT	CASSLQMTGEKLFF
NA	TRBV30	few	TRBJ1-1	TGTGCCTGGAGGGCTTTGGGCAGCAAGAACACTGAAGCTTTCTTT	CAWRALGSKNTEAFF
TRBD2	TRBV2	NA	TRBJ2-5	TGTGCCAGCAAGGATCTTAGCGGGGCGGCGGGGACCCAGTACTTC	CASKDLSGAAGTQYF
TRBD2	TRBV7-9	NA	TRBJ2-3	TGTGCCAGCAGCTCCGGACTAGCGGGGGAGGTGGATACGCAATATTTT	CASSSGLAGEVDTQYF
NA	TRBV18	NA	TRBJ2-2	TGTGCCAGCTCACCACTGGTTCTGGGACCGAACACCGGGGAGCTGTTTTTT	CASSPLVLGPNTGELFF
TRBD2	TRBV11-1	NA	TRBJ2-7	TGTGCCAGCAGCTTCTCTATAGCGGGAGTCCACGAGCAGTACTTC	CASSFSIAGVHEQYF
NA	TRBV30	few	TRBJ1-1	TGTGCCTGGAATCTCTTCGGCAGGAACACTGAAGCTTTCTTT	CAWNLFGRNTEAFF
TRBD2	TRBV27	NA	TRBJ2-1	TGTGCCAGCAGTAGATTCCCGGGACTAGCTACCAATTACAATGAGCAGTTCTTC	CASSRFPGLATNYNEQFF
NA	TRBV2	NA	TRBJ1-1	TGTGCCAGCAGTGAAAGGTCGCCACAAGTGAACACTGAAGCTTTCTTT	CASSERSPQVNTEAFF
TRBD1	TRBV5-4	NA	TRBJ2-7	TGTGCCAGCAGCCTCCCGGACCAGGGGGACGAGCAGTACTTC	CASSLPDQGDEQYF
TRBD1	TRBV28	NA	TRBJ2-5	TGTGCCAGCAGTAGGGGACAGGGCCGGGAGACCCAGTACTTC	CASSRGQGRETQYF
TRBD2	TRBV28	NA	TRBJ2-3	TGTGCCAGCAGTCCCCCCCCGCTTAGCGGGATCTCAACAGATACGCAGTATTTT	CASSPPPLSGISTDTQYF
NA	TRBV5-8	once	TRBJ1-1	TGTGCCAGCAGCTTGGGAGTTGGAGCGAACACTGAAGCTTTCTTT	CASSLGVGANTEAFF
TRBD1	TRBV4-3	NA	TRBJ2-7	TGCGCCAGCAGTCCCGGGACAGGGGTCTACGAGCAGTACTTC	CASSPGTGVYEQYF
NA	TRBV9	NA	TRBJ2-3	TGTGCCAGCAGCGTAGGCGAGGGGACGGGCACAGATACGCAGTATTTT	CASSVGEGTGTDTQYF
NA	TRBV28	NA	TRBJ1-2	TGTGCCAGCAGTTCCCCCGGGAAAATTGAAGACTACACCTTC	CASSSPGKIEDYTF
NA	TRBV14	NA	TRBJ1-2	TGTGCCAGCAGCCAAGGGCGCAGGACTTATGGCTACACCTTC	CASSQGRRTYGYTF
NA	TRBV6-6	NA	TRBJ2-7	TGTGCCAGCAGTTATTCGGGACTGTCCTACGAGCAGTACTTC	CASSYSGLSYEQYF
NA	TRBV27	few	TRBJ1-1	TGTGCCAGCAGTCGGGGCAGGACTGAAGCTTTCTTT	CASSRGRTEAFF
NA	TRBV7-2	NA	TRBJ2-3	TGTGCCAGCAGCTTATGGCGAGCCACAGATACGCAGTATTTT	CASSLWRATDTQYF
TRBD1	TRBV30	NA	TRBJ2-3	TGTGCCTCCTACGGGACAGGGTGGCCAGATACGCAGTATTTT	CASYGTGWPDTQYF
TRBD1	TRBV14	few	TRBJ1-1	TGTGCCAGCAGTCGGGACAGGGGGACTGAAGCTTTCTTT	CASSRDRGTEAFF
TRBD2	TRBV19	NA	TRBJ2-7	TGTGCCAGTAGTATATCGGCTAGCGGGAGCTACGAGCAGTACTTC	CASSISASGSYEQYF
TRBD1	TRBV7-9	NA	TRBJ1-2	TGTGCCAGCAGCCCCGCCGGACAGGGGACGGTTTACTATGGCTACACCTTC	CASSPAGQGTVYYGYTF